Described below is a single T cell receptor beta chain sequence and its context. Its specificity is unknown. This sample is drawn from a study of long-term antiretroviral therapy in people with HIV. Samples were assayed with immunoSEQ v3.0 at survey level. The assay was immunoSEQ multiplex PCR, and TCRdb's table has in-frame clones only and misses some. This sample has around 28,000 clones; about 86% occur once, and the top ten carry 4.5% to 6%. General study findings and limits: No data on ART adherence, viral resistance or therapy changes. Repertoires looked antigen-experienced, with only a slight naive shift after ART.

At least one PBMC sample before ART and at least two after were required. Each specimen consisted of roughly 1-11 million cryopreserved PBMC prior to extraction of DNA. Germline V CDR1 and CDR2: SEHNR, FQNEAQ (reference sequence). The CDR3 length is 13 residues. V lost 8 bases and J lost 4, with 12 bases in between. The sample in question was unsorted PBMCs, obtained 0.8 years after starting antiretroviral therapy. This clonotype was sampled from a woman aged 25 to 45 with HIV. This chain joins TRBV7-9 and TRBJ2-1; D call uncertain. The CDR3 loop is CASGRTEYNEQFF. CDR3 DNA: TGTGCCAGCGGTCGGACGGAATACAATGAGCAGTTCTTC.